This is a list of T cell receptor beta chains from one sample in a study of blood T cell repertoires in COVID-19. TCRdb's table, derived via immunoSEQ multiplex PCR, lists solely in-frame clones and lacks some. Seen here are 140,000 to 150,000 clones, 78% observed once, and the top ten hold 1.9%. Sequenced material: peripheral blood. The receptors here all came from a woman aged 55 to 70 with acute or convalescent COVID-19. CDR3s include the opening cysteine and the closing phenylalanine or tryptophan. Clone size appears in some rows only: once, few, many, or a class for an expanded clone.

TRBV7-8,.,TRBJ2-7,14,CASTPGSKGYEQYF
TRBV5-4,once,TRBJ1-2,13,CASSPTGNYGYTF
TRBV9,.,TRBJ2-3,15,CASSLGRGAGDTQYF
TRBV5-1,.,TRBJ2-7,13,CASSFAGYYEQYF
TRBV2,.,TRBJ2-5,10,CASQRETQYF
TRBV19,once,TRBJ1-1,16,CASSLRQGVMNTEAFF
TRBV3-1/TRBV3-2,.,TRBJ1-2,16,CASSLGPGTGNYGYTF
TRBV18,.,TRBJ1-5,14,CASSPPGSYQPQHF
TRBV28,.,TRBJ1-4,12,CASSFNEEKLFF
TRBV13,.,TRBJ2-7,15,CASSFSSLANYEQYF
TRBV15,few,TRBJ1-3,15,CATSRVRGPGNTIYF
TRBV7-2,.,TRBJ2-7,14,CASSTRTISYEQYF
TRBV28,.,TRBJ1-5,14,CASSLLDRGQPQHF
TRBV10-3,once,TRBJ1-5,15,CAISGLQGVNQPQHF
TRBV12-5,few,TRBJ1-4,14,CASGPGQGGEKLFF
TRBV10-3,few,TRBJ1-2,15,CAISEDRGHDYGYTF
TRBV7-3,.,TRBJ2-2,15,CASSLSSRGTGELFF
TRBV28,.,TRBJ2-1,16,CASSLYPGLAGDEQFF
TRBV7-3,.,TRBJ2-2,15,CASSLGLAGSGELFF
TRBV7-9,.,TRBJ2-7,12,CASSDRGVLQYF
TRBV10-3,few,TRBJ1-1,15,CAIGGEGALNTEAFF
TRBV27,once,TRBJ2-5,16,CASSSPRLAGEETQYF
TRBV5-1,.,TRBJ2-1,18,CASSLALRLAGGHNEQFF
TRBV10-1,.,TRBJ1-4,12,CASSGQIGKLFF
TRBV7-9,.,TRBJ1-6,14,CASSGPGGTSPLHF
TRBV4-1,.,TRBJ2-7,13,CASSQDMSYEQYF
TRBV27,.,TRBJ1-2,14,CASRNSGSSYGYTF
TRBV6-5,.,TRBJ1-6,13,CASSFTEPSPLHF
TRBV4-2,few,TRBJ1-4,16,CASSQTGGAVYEKLFF
TRBV6-2/TRBV6-3,.,TRBJ2-3,15,CASSYGGGNGDTQYF
TRBV5-1,.,TRBJ1-2,16,CASSLRAAGYNYGYTF
TRBV4-2,.,TRBJ2-3,19,CASSQDLVASGRNTDTQYF
TRBV28,.,TRBJ2-1,16,CASSPGLGRTYNEQFF
TRBV30,.,TRBJ1-6,14,CAWRGGSDNSPLHF
TRBV28,.,TRBJ1-1,12,CASSLFLFEAFF
TRBV12-5,.,TRBJ2-7,14,CASGGDRGPYEQYF
TRBV12-3/TRBV12-4,.,TRBJ2-2,13,CASRGQITGELFF
TRBV10-3,.,TRBJ2-3,15,CATASGGSPSDTQYF
TRBV9,.,TRBJ1-1,12,CASSVGAGVSGF
TRBV2,.,TRBJ2-1,12,CASSTRGNEQFF
TRBV5-6,.,TRBJ1-1,13,CASAGGGRAEAFF
TRBV9,.,TRBJ1-3,15,CASSETVSSGNTIYF
TRBV29-1,once,TRBJ2-7,14,CSVAGDRGIDEQYF
TRBV7-9,few,TRBJ2-7,13,CASSFTRSTEQYF
TRBV19,once,TRBJ1-6,15,CASSLQGAGNSPLHF